Listed below are T cell receptor beta chains from one sample, sequenced in a study of monozygotic twins with inflammatory bowel disease. TCRdb reprocessed the 5' RACE reads, with one entry per CDR3 protein and no DNA. The table gives around 40,000 distinct CDR3 sequences; the top ten clones make up about 5% of it. The sequenced sample was blood. Source of these receptors: a human donor with ulcerative colitis or Crohn's disease, or a healthy co-twin of an affected twin (not recorded which). The CDR3 runs from the conserved cysteine through the conserved F or W. The order of the fields is clone size, J gene, V gene, CDR3 protein. Where a row states a size, it is once, few, many or the class of an expanded clone; other rows omit it.

abundance: .
j_gene: TRBJ1-1
v_gene: TRBV5-1
CDR3aa: CASSFGREGRHTEAFF

abundance: .
j_gene: TRBJ1-5
v_gene: TRBV5-6
CDR3aa: CASSGGTGLSNQPQHF

abundance: .
j_gene: TRBJ1-2
v_gene: TRBV4-1
CDR3aa: CASSFRNYGYTF

abundance: .
j_gene: TRBJ2-7
v_gene: TRBV4-1
CDR3aa: CASSQVRAGSYEQYF

abundance: .
j_gene: TRBJ1-1
v_gene: TRBV20-1
CDR3aa: CSAKRQGLSEAFF

abundance: .
j_gene: TRBJ1-4
v_gene: TRBV28
CDR3aa: CASSFRPGTGGVREKLFF

abundance: .
j_gene: TRBJ2-7
v_gene: TRBV7-2
CDR3aa: CASSFFGPSYEQYF

abundance: .
j_gene: TRBJ2-3
v_gene: TRBV18
CDR3aa: CASSATDSPDTQYF

abundance: medium-sized
j_gene: TRBJ2-1
v_gene: TRBV20-1
CDR3aa: CSARGTSGNYNEQFF

abundance: .
j_gene: TRBJ1-2
v_gene: TRBV24-1
CDR3aa: CATSDYPPGRDGGGGMYTF

abundance: .
j_gene: TRBJ1-5
v_gene: TRBV7-2
CDR3aa: CASSGQLYQPQHF

abundance: .
j_gene: TRBJ1-1
v_gene: TRBV5-1
CDR3aa: CASSLDSLNTEAFF

abundance: .
j_gene: TRBJ2-1
v_gene: TRBV7-8
CDR3aa: CASSSRGNEQFF

abundance: .
j_gene: TRBJ1-3
v_gene: TRBV29-1
CDR3aa: CSVAGTFNTIYF

abundance: .
j_gene: TRBJ2-1
v_gene: TRBV10-1
CDR3aa: CASSEFRSSEQFF

abundance: .
j_gene: TRBJ2-2
v_gene: TRBV10-1
CDR3aa: CASSDAGPNTGELFF

abundance: .
j_gene: TRBJ1-3
v_gene: TRBV5-1
CDR3aa: CASSLDRPTGNTIYF

abundance: .
j_gene: TRBJ1-3
v_gene: TRBV25-1
CDR3aa: CASSDVGHSGNTIYF

abundance: .
j_gene: TRBJ1-2
v_gene: TRBV11-2
CDR3aa: CASSTRGRTYGYTF

abundance: .
j_gene: TRBJ1-4
v_gene: TRBV11-2
CDR3aa: CASSLGWTAYEKLFF

abundance: .
j_gene: TRBJ2-2
v_gene: TRBV6-1
CDR3aa: CASSPRAPSGELFF

abundance: .
j_gene: TRBJ2-7
v_gene: TRBV20-1
CDR3aa: CSARPLRLAGNHF

abundance: .
j_gene: TRBJ2-3
v_gene: TRBV5-1
CDR3aa: CASSFGTASRDTQYF

abundance: .
j_gene: TRBJ1-5
v_gene: TRBV7-9
CDR3aa: CASSWGGQGQPQHF

abundance: .
j_gene: TRBJ2-2
v_gene: TRBV29-1
CDR3aa: CSVHTSGRVSGELFF

abundance: .
j_gene: TRBJ2-7
v_gene: TRBV20-1
CDR3aa: CSARDRQDEYF

abundance: .
j_gene: TRBJ1-1
v_gene: TRBV5-5
CDR3aa: CASSLVSGSREAFF

abundance: .
j_gene: TRBJ2-3
v_gene: TRBV5-4
CDR3aa: CASSLDPVTSTDTQYF

abundance: .
j_gene: TRBJ2-1
v_gene: TRBV5-1
CDR3aa: CASSLGLAGLENNEQFF

abundance: .
j_gene: TRBJ2-7
v_gene: TRBV12-3/TRBV12-4
CDR3aa: CASSTVYEQYF

abundance: .
j_gene: TRBJ1-1
v_gene: TRBV7-2
CDR3aa: CASSSGGVGEAFF

abundance: .
j_gene: TRBJ2-7
v_gene: TRBV6-2/TRBV6-3
CDR3aa: CASSYFHEQYF

abundance: .
j_gene: TRBJ2-7
v_gene: TRBV28
CDR3aa: CASSLGREKDQYF

abundance: .
j_gene: TRBJ2-1
v_gene: TRBV28
CDR3aa: CASSFMRGQHNEQFF

abundance: .
j_gene: TRBJ2-1
v_gene: TRBV6-4
CDR3aa: CASSLRVDNEQFF

abundance: .
j_gene: TRBJ2-2
v_gene: TRBV30
CDR3aa: CALRPGPNTGELFF

abundance: .
j_gene: TRBJ1-5
v_gene: TRBV27
CDR3aa: CASSSTGLNQPQHF

abundance: .
j_gene: TRBJ1-1
v_gene: TRBV5-5
CDR3aa: CASSIWTPLTEAFF

abundance: .
j_gene: TRBJ2-6
v_gene: TRBV7-9
CDR3aa: CASGRVGSGANVLTF

abundance: .
j_gene: TRBJ2-1
v_gene: TRBV7-9
CDR3aa: CASSLWPNPKPGNEQFF

abundance: .
j_gene: TRBJ2-7
v_gene: TRBV5-1
CDR3aa: CASSLEGGAGGREQYF

abundance: .
j_gene: TRBJ1-5
v_gene: TRBV20-1
CDR3aa: CSARVDPNSNQPQHF

abundance: .
j_gene: TRBJ1-5
v_gene: TRBV10-3
CDR3aa: CAISGTTGDQPQHF